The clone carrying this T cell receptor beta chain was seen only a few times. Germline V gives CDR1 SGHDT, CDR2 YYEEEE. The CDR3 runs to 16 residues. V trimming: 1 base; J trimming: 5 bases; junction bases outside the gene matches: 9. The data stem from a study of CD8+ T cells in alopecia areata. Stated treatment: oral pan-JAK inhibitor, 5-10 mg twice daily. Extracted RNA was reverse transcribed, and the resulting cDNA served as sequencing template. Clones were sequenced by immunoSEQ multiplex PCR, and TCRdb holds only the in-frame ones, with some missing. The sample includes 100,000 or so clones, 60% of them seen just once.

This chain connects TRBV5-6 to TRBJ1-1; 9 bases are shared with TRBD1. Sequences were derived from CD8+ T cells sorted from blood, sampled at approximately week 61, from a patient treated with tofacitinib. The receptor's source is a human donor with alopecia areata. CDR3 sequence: CASSLSGQGRGTEAFF. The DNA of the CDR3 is TGTGCCAGCAGCTTGTCCGGACAGGGGAGGGGTACTGAAGCTTTCTTT.